Below are 10 T cell receptor beta chains sequenced from a single sample in a study of Graves' ophthalmopathy and Graves' hyperthyroidism. RNA transcripts served as template for amplifying TCR beta CDR3 sequences. HTBI primers were employed in first-round RT-PCR, then a second-round multiplex PCR followed. TCRdb analysed the multiplex PCR reads with MiXCR anew, one entry per CDR3 protein. The sample holds about 700,000 distinct CDR3 sequences, about 44% seen once. The sample was peripheral blood. Every receptor here comes from an adult man with Graves' ophthalmopathy.

CDR3 amino acids: CATHPVGQTGLSLETQYF. CDR3 nucleotide sequence: TGTGCCACCCACCCTGTCGGTCAAACGGGACTCTCCTTGGAGACCCAGTACTTC. This chain links TRBV11-2 with TRBJ2-5; D may be TRBD2 (6 bases). CDR3 length: 18 residues. Trimming pared 10 bases from V and 5 bases from J, leaving 32 bases between. The germline V gene has CDR1 SGHAT and CDR2 FQNNGV. The whole variable domain, filled in from reference TRBV11-2 and TRBJ2-5, reads EAGVAQSPRYKIIEKRQSVAFWCNPISGHATLYWYQQILGQGPKLLIQFQNNGVVDDSQLPKDRFSAERLKGVDSTLKIQPAKLEDSAVYLCATHPVGQTGLSLETQYFGPGTRLLVL.

This clonotype occurred a few times. V gene TRBV12-5 combines with J gene TRBJ2-2, with no clear D. Looked up from germline, CDR1 is LGHNT and CDR2 is FRNRAP. V lost 5 bases and J lost 4, with 8 bases in between. There are 13 residues in the CDR3. The CDR3 reads CASGPWGTGELFF. In DNA form, the CDR3 reads TGTGCTAGTGGTCCCTGGGGCACCGGGGAGCTGTTTTTT.

The count of this clonotype is one. The chain employs TRBV7-9 and TRBJ1-1; 7 bases align to TRBD1. Trimming removed 1 base from V and 7 bases from J; junction bases left unmatched: 6. The CDR3 spans 14 residues. Germline V gene lookup returns CDR1 SEHNR and CDR2 FQNEAQ (reference sequence). The CDR3 protein is CASSLGTGISEAFF. CDR3 nucleotides: TGTGCCAGCAGCTTAGGGACAGGTATAAGTGAAGCTTTCTTT.

The V gene is TRBV20-1, the J gene TRBJ1-1; D remains unclear. V was pared by 5 bases and J by 0 bases, with 10 bases between. The CDR3 totals 13 residues. Looked up from germline, CDR1 is DFQATT and CDR2 is SNEGSKA (reference sequence). For the CDR3, the DNA is TGCAGTGCTCCGCGGAGGATGAACACTGAAGCTTTCTTT. It codes for CSAPRRMNTEAFF.

CDR3 nucleotide sequence: TGCAGTGCTAGTAAAACTAGCGGGGGGGCCAGTGATGAGCAGTTCTTC. Its protein product is CSASKTSGGASDEQFF. The chain links TRBV20-1 to TRBJ2-1; 13 nucleotides line up with TRBD2. V was pared by 3 bases and J by 8 bases, with 10 bases of the junction left unmatched. CDR3 length: 16 residues. Germline assignment: CDR1 DFQATT and CDR2 SNEGSKA (reference sequence).

The V call is TRBV6-4, the J call TRBJ2-5, with 8 bases that match TRBD2. This CDR3 is 14 amino acids long. V trimming: 6 bases; J trimming: 6 bases; junction bases outside the gene matches: 9. Looked up from germline, CDR1 is MRHNA and CDR2 is SNTAGT. CDR3 residues: CASSPGGAGKTQYF. The CDR3 DNA reads as TGTGCCAGCAGCCCCGGGGGGGCCGGAAAGACCCAGTACTTC.

Many counts were recorded for this clonotype. In DNA, the CDR3 is TGTGCCAGTAGGAATAACTATGGCTACACCTTC. Its translation: CASRNNYGYTF. The J gene is TRBJ1-2, the V gene TRBV19; D is undetermined. The CDR3 has 11 residues. Deletions cut 6 bases from V and 1 base from J, with 3 bases between. Germline assignment: CDR1 LNHDA and CDR2 SQIVND (reference sequence).

This chain uses TRBV11-2 with TRBJ1-2; D is possibly TRBD1 (6 bases). Germline loops: CDR1 SGHAT, CDR2 FQNNGV. The ends were cut back, 0 bases at V and 7 bases at J, with 21 bases in the middle. This CDR3 spans 17 amino acids. The CDR3 region is CASSLDIGGAFFFGYTF. CDR3 sequence (DNA): TGTGCCAGCAGCTTAGATATAGGGGGGGCCTTCTTCTTTGGCTACACCTTC.

This clonotype came up once. This chain uses TRBV24-1 with TRBJ2-5, with 12 bases fitting TRBD2. The junction had 8 bases not matched to a gene; V was cut back by 4 bases and J by 3 bases. The CDR3 has 17 amino acids. The germline gives CDR1 KGHDR, CDR2 SFDVKD. CDR3 region: CATSDPGTSGREETQYF. CDR3 nucleotides: TGTGCCACCAGTGACCCCGGGACTAGCGGGCGCGAAGAGACCCAGTACTTC.

This clonotype showed up just once. This chain joins TRBV10-3 and TRBJ1-6; perhaps TRBD1 as D (5 bases). CDR3 length equals 14 residues. V dropped 4 bases and J dropped 10 bases, with 14 bases sitting between them. The germline gives CDR1 ENHRY, CDR2 SYGVKD. The CDR3: CAISGGQGGSPLHF. The CDR3 nucleotides are TGTGCCATCAGTGGAGGGCAGGGTGGATCACCCCTCCACTTT.